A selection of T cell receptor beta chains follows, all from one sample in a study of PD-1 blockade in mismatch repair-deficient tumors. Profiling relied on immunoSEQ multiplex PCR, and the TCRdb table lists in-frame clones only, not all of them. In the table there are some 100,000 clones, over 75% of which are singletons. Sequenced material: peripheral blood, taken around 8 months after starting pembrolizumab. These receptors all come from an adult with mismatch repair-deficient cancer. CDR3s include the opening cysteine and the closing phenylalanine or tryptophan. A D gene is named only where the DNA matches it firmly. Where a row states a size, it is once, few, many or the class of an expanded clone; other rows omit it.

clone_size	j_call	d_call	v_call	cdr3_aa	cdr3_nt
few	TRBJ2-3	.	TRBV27	CASSLRGKSTDTQYF	TGTGCCAGCAGTTTACGGGGCAAAAGCACAGATACGCAGTATTTT
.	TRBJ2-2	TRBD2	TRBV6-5	CASSWGGTGELFF	TGTGCCAGCAGTTGGGGGGGGACCGGGGAGCTGTTTTTT
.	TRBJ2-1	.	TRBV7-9	CASSLPYNEQFF	TGTGCCAGCAGCCTCCCCTACAATGAGCAGTTCTTC
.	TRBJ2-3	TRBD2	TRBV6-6	CASSLAGEGTDTQYF	TGTGCCAGCAGCTTAGCGGGGGAAGGCACAGATACGCAGTATTTT
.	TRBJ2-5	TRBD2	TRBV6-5	CASSYSGTSMETQYF	TGTGCCAGCAGTTACTCCGGGACTAGCATGGAGACCCAGTACTTC
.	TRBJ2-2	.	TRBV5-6	CASSFSGNTGELFF	TGTGCCAGCAGCTTCAGCGGGAACACCGGGGAGCTGTTTTTT
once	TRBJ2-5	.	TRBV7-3	CASSSANQETQYF	TGTGCCAGCAGCTCGGCGAACCAAGAGACCCAGTACTTC
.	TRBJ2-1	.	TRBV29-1	CSVEEGRREQFF	TGCAGCGTTGAAGAAGGGCGCCGTGAGCAGTTCTTC
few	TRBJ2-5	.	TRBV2	CASSDRRATQYF	TGTGCCAGCAGTGATAGACGCGCGACCCAGTACTTC
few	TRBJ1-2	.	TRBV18	CASSSGTAMTGGYTF	TGTGCCAGCTCCTCCGGGACCGCAATGACGGGTGGCTACACCTTC
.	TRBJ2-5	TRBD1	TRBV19	CASSSSPSGTGKRETQYF	TGTGCCAGTAGTAGCTCTCCCTCTGGGACAGGGAAGAGGGAGACCCAGTACTTC
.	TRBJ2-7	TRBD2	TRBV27	CASSSSGSAGEQYF	TGTGCCAGCAGTTCTAGCGGGAGCGCGGGCGAGCAGTACTTC
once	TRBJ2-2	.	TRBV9	CASSVAYTGELFF	TGTGCCAGCAGCGTCGCCTATACCGGGGAGCTGTTTTTT
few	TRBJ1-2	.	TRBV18	CASSPFGGGGYTF	TGTGCCAGCTCACCATTCGGGGGAGGTGGCTACACCTTC
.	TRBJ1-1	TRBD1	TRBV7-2	CASSLMRGLGDTEAFF	TGTGCCAGCAGCCTAATGAGGGGGCTGGGCGACACTGAAGCTTTCTTT
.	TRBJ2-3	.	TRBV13	CASSRTGADTQYF	TGTGCCAGCAGCCGGACGGGGGCAGATACGCAGTATTTT
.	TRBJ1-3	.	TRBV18	CASSPERAGNTIYF	TGTGCCAGCTCTCCCGAGAGGGCTGGAAACACCATATATTTT
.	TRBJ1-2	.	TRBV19	CASSIVNDRTPNYGYTF	TGTGCCAGTAGTATAGTAAATGACAGGACTCCTAACTATGGCTACACCTTC
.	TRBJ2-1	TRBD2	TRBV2	CASILAGGSLFF	TGTGCCAGTATCTTAGCGGGAGGTTCTCTGTTCTTC
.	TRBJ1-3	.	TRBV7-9	CATGRGPSGNTIYF	TGTGCCACGGGACGGGGGCCTTCAGGAAACACCATATATTTT
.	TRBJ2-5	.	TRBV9	CASSVALSLQETQYF	TGTGCCAGCAGCGTAGCTCTGAGTCTCCAAGAGACCCAGTACTTC
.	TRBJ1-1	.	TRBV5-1	CASSLSPQLEAFF	TGCGCCAGCAGCTTGTCCCCCCAGTTGGAAGCTTTCTTT
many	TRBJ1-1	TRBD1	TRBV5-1	CASSRDRLNTEAFF	TGCGCCAGCAGCCGGGACAGGCTGAACACTGAAGCTTTCTTT
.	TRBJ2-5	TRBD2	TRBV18	CASSPPAGGLETQYF	TGTGCCAGCTCACCACCGGCGGGAGGTTTGGAGACCCAGTACTTC
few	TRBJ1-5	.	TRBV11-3	CASSWGGEQPQHF	TGTGCCAGCAGCTGGGGTGGGGAACAGCCCCAGCATTTT
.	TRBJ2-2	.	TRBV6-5	CASSYGRSDTGELFF	TGTGCCAGCAGTTACGGGAGGTCGGACACCGGGGAGCTGTTTTTT
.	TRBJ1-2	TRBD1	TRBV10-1	CASSPTKTGIGYTF	TGCGCCAGCAGCCCTACTAAGACAGGGATCGGCTACACCTTC
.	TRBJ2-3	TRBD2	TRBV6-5	CASRAGGRTDTQYF	TGTGCCAGCAGGGCGGGAGGGAGGACAGATACGCAGTATTTT
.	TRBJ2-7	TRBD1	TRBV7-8	CASTPWDSNYEQYF	TGTGCCAGCACCCCCTGGGACAGCAACTACGAGCAGTACTTC
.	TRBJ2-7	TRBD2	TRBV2	CASIRDYSYEQYF	TGTGCCAGCATCCGGGACTATTCCTACGAGCAGTACTTC
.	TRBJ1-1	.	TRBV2	CATLHPRQLNTEAFF	TGTGCCACCCTACATCCCAGGCAGCTGAACACTGAAGCTTTCTTT
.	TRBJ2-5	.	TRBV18	CASSPGETQYF	TGTGCCAGCTCACCGGGCGAGACCCAGTACTTC
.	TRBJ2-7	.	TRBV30	CAWVSSYEQYF	TGTGCCTGGGTTTCAAGCTACGAGCAGTACTTC
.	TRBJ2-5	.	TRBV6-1	CASSMRSETQYF	TGTGCCAGCAGTATGCGATCTGAGACCCAGTACTTC
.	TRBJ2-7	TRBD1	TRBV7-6	CASSSQGADEQYF	TGTGCCAGCAGCTCGCAGGGGGCCGACGAGCAGTACTTC
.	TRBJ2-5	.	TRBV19	CASSRDYQETQYF	TGTGCCAGTAGTAGGGACTACCAAGAGACCCAGTACTTC
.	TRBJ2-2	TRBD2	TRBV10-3	CAIQGAGGLTGELFF	TGTGCCATCCAGGGAGCGGGAGGGCTCACCGGGGAGCTGTTTTTT
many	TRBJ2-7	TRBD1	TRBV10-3	CAISGTGSYEQYF	TGTGCCATCAGTGGGACAGGGTCCTACGAGCAGTACTTC
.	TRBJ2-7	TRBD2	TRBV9	CASSVGLAVDTYEQYF	TGTGCCAGCAGCGTAGGGCTAGCGGTTGACACCTACGAGCAGTACTTC
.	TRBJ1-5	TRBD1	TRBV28	CASNPGGRQGHQPQHF	TGTGCCAGCAACCCGGGGGGCAGACAGGGGCATCAGCCCCAGCATTTT
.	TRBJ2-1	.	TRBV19	CASSHGRENSYNEQFF	TGTGCCAGTAGCCACGGGCGGGAAAACTCCTACAATGAGCAGTTCTTC
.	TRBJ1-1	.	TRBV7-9	CASSLLAVSNTEAFF	TGTGCCAGCAGCTTATTGGCGGTTTCGAACACTGAAGCTTTCTTT
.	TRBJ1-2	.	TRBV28	CASSLKGGYGYTF	TGTGCCAGCAGCCTTAAGGGGGGCTATGGCTACACCTTC
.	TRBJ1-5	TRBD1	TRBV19	CASSGAGGYQPQHF	TGTGCCAGTAGTGGGGCAGGGGGATATCAGCCCCAGCATTTT
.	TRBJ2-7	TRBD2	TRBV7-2	CASSFSGSTNEQYF	TGTGCCAGCAGCTTTAGCGGGAGTACAAACGAGCAGTACTTC
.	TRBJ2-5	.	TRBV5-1	CASSFQGSGETQYF	TGCGCCAGCAGCTTTCAGGGTAGTGGAGAGACCCAGTACTTC
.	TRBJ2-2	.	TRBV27	CASSLSATGELFF	TGTGCCAGCAGTTTATCGGCGACCGGGGAGCTGTTTTTT
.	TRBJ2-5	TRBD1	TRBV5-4	CASSSTGTGRETQYF	TGTGCCAGCAGCTCGACCGGGACAGGGAGAGAGACCCAGTACTTC
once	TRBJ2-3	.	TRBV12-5	CASGQGTGEDTQYF	TGTGCTAGTGGTCAGGGCACCGGAGAAGATACGCAGTATTTT
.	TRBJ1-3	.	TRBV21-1	CAARDSSGNTIYF	TGTGCCGCAAGGGACAGCTCTGGAAACACCATATATTTT
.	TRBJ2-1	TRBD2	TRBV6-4	CASSDALGREVNEQFF	TGTGCCAGCAGTGACGCCTTGGGACGGGAGGTCAATGAGCAGTTCTTC
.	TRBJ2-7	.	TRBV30	CAWSTDIYSYEQYF	TGTGCCTGGAGTACAGACATATATTCCTACGAGCAGTACTTC
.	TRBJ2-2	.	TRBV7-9	CASSSGNTGELFF	TGTGCCAGCAGCTCAGGGAACACCGGGGAGCTGTTTTTT
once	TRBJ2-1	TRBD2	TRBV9	CASSVDSTPGLAGEDEQFF	TGTGCCAGCAGCGTAGACTCGACACCGGGACTAGCGGGAGAGGATGAGCAGTTCTTC
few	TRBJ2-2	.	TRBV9	CASSGGPGRGDTGELFF	TGTGCCAGCAGCGGAGGCCCCGGCAGGGGGGACACCGGGGAGCTGTTTTTT